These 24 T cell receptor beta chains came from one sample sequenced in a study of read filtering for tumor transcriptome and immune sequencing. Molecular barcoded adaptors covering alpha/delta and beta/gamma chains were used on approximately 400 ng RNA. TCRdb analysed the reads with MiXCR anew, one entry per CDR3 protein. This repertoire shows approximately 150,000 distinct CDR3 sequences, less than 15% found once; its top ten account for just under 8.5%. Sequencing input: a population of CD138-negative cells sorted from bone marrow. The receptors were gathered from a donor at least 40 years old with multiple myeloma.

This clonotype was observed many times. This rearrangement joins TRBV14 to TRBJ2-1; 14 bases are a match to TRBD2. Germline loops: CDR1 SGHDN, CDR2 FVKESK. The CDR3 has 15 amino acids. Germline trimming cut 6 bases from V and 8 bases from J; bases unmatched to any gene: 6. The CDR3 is CASRTSGRAPYEQFF. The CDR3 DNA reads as TGTGCCAGCAGGACTAGCGGGAGGGCCCCCTATGAGCAGTTCTTC.

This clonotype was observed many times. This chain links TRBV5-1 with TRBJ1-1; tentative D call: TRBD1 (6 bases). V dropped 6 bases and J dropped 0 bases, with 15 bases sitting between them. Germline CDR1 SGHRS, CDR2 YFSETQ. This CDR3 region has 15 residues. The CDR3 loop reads CASKGGAGMNTEAFF. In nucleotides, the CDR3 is TGCGCCAGCAAGGGGGGCGCCGGGATGAACACTGAAGCTTTCTTT.

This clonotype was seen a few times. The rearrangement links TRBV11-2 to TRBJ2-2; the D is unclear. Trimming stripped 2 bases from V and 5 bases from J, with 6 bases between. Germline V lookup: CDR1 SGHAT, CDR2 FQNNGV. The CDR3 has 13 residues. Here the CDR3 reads CASSLRNTGELFF. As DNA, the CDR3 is TGTGCCAGCAGCTTACGGAATACCGGGGAGCTGTTTTTT. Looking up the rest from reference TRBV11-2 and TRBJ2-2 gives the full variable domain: EAGVAQSPRYKIIEKRQSVAFWCNPISGHATLYWYQQILGQGPKLLIQFQNNGVVDDSQLPKDRFSAERLKGVDSTLKIQPAKLEDSAVYLCASSLRNTGELFFGEGSRLTVL.

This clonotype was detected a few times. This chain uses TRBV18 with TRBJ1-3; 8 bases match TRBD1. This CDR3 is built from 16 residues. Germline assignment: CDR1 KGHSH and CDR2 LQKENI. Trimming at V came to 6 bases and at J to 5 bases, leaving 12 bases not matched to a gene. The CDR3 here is CASSTKQGDQRNTIYF. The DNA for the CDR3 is TGTGCCAGCTCTACTAAACAGGGGGACCAGCGAAACACCATATATTTT.

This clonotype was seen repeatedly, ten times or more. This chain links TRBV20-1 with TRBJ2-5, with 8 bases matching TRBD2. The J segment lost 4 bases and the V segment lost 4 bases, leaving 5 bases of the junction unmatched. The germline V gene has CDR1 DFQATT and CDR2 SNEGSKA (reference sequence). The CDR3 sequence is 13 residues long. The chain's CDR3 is CSATGLGAETQYF. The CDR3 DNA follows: TGCAGTGCTACGGGACTAGGGGCAGAGACCCAGTACTTC.

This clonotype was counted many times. DNA for the CDR3: TGCAGTGCTAGAGTAACCGATAATTCACCCCTCCACTTT. Protein: CSARVTDNSPLHF. The V call is TRBV20-1, the J call TRBJ1-6; D gene ambiguous. The CDR3 length is 13 residues. V lost 1 base, J lost 5 bases, and 6 bases lay in between. CDR1 is DFQATT, CDR2 SNEGSKA, per germline (reference sequence).

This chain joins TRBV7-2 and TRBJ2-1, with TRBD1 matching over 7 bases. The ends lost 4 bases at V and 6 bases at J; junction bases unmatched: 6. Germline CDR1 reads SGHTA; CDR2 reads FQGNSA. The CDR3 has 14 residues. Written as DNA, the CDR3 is TGTGCCAGCAGCTCGACCCGGGACAGCAATGAGCAGTTCTTC. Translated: CASSSTRDSNEQFF.

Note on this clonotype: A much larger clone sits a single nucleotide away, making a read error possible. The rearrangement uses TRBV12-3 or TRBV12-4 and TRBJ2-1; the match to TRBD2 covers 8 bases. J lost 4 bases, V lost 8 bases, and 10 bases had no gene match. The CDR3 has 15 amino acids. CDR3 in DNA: TGTGCCAGCCGAGGCGCAGCGGGAGTATACAATGAGCAGTTCTTC. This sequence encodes CASRGAAGVYNEQFF.

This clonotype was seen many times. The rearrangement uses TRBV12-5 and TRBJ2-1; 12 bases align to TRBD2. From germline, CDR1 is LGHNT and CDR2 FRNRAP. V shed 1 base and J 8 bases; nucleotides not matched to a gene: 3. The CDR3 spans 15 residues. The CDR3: CASGLGLAGGHEQFF. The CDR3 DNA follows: TGTGCTAGTGGTTTGGGTCTAGCGGGAGGGCATGAGCAGTTCTTC.

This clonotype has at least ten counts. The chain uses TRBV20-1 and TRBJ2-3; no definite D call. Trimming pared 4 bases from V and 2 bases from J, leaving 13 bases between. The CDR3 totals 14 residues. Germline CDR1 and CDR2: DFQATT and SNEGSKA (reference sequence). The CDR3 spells CSATPQDITDTQYF. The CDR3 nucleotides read TGCAGTGCTACCCCCCAGGATATCACAGATACGCAGTATTTT.

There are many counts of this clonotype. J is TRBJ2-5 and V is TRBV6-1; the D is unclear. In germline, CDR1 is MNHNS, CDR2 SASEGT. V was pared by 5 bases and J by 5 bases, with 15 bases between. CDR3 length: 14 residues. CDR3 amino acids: CASSRSSELETQYF. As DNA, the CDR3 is TGTGCCAGCAGTAGGTCGAGCGAGTTGGAGACCCAGTACTTC.

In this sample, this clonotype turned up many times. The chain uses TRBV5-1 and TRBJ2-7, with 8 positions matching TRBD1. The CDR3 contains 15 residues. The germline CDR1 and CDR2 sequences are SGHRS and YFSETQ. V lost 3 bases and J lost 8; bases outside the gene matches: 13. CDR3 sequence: CASSSRKTQGAQQYF. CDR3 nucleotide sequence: TGCGCCAGCAGCTCGAGAAAAACCCAGGGGGCGCAGCAGTACTTC.

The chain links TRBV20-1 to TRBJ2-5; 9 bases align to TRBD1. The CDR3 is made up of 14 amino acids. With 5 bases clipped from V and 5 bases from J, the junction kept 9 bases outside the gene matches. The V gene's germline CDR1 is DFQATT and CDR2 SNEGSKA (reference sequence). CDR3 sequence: CSAGQGQGKETQYF. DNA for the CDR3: TGCAGTGCTGGTCAAGGACAGGGGAAGGAGACCCAGTACTTC.

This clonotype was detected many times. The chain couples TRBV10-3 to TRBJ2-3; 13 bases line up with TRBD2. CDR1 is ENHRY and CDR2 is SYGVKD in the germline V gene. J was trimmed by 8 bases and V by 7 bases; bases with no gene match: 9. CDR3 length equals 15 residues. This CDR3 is CAIKSLAGGTSTQYF. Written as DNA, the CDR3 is TGTGCCATCAAATCACTAGCGGGAGGGACCTCTACGCAGTATTTT.

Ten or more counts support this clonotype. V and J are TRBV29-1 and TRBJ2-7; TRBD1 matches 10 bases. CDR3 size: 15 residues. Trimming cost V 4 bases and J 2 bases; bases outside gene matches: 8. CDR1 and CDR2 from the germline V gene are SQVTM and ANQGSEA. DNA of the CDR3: TGCAGCGTTGTGGGGGACAGGGGCAGTACCTACGAGCAGTACTTC. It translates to CSVVGDRGSTYEQYF.

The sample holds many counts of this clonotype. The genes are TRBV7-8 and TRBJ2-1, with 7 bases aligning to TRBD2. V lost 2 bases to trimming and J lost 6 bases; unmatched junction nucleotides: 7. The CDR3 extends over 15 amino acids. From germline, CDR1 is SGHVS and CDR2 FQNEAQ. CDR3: CASSLSGGTGNEQFF. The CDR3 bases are TGTGCCAGCAGCTTATCGGGGGGTACGGGCAATGAGCAGTTCTTC.

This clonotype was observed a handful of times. CDR3 sequence reads: CASSMSAGGIHNEQFF. The CDR3 bases are TGTGCCAGTAGTATGTCTGCGGGAGGGATCCACAATGAGCAGTTCTTC. The chain recombines TRBV19 with TRBJ2-1, with TRBD2 identical over 9 bases. Germline V CDR1 and CDR2: LNHDA, SQIVND (reference sequence). V shed 3 bases and J 5 bases; nucleotides not matched to a gene: 8. CDR3 length: 16 amino acids.

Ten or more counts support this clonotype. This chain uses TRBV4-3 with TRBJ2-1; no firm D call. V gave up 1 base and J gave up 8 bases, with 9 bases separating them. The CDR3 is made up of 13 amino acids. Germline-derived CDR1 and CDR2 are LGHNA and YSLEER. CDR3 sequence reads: CASSQVQTDEQFF. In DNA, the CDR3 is TGCGCCAGCAGCCAAGTGCAGACTGATGAGCAGTTCTTC.

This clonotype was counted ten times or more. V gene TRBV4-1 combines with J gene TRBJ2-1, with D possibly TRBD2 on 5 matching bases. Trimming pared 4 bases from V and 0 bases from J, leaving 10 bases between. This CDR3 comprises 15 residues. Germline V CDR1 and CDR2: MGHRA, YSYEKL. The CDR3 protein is CASSRTPHSYNEQFF. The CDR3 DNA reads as TGCGCCAGCAGCCGGACTCCACACTCCTACAATGAGCAGTTCTTC.

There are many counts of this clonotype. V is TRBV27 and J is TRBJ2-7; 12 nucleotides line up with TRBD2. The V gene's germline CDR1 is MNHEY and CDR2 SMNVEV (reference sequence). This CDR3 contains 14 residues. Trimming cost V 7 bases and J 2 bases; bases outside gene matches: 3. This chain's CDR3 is CASTTSGRPYEQYF. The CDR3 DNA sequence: TGTGCCAGCACGACTAGCGGGAGACCCTACGAGCAGTACTTC.

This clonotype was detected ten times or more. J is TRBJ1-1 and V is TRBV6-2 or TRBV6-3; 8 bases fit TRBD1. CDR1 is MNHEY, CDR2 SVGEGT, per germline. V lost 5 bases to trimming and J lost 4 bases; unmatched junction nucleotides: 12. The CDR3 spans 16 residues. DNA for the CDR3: TGTGCCAGCAGTATCGGACAGGGCCTTCAGCTCACTGAAGCTTTCTTT. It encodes CASSIGQGLQLTEAFF.

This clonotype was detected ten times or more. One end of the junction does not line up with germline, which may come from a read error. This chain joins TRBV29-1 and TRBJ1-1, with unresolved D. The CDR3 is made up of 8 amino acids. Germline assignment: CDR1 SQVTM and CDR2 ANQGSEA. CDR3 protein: CSVEELLF. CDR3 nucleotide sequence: TGCAGCGTTGAAGAGCTACTCTTT.

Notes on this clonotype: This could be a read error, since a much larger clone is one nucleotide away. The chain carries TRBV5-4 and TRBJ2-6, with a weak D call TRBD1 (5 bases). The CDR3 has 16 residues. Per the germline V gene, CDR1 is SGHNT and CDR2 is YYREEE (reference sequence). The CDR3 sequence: CASRGQGGSGANVPTF. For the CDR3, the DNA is TGTGCCAGCAGGGGGCAGGGTGGCTCTGGGGCCAACGTCCCGACTTTC.

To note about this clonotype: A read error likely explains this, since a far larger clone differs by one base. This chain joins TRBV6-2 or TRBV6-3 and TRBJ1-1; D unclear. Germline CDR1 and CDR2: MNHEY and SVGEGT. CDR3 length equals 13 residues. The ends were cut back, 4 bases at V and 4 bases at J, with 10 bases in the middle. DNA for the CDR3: TGTGCCAGCAGTTTCCGGGAAAGCACTGAAGCTTTCTTT. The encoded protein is CASSFRESTEAFF.